These 9 T cell receptor beta chains were all obtained from the same sample, sequenced in a study of CD8 T cells in ankylosing spondylitis. MiXCR was run by TCRdb on the 5' RACE reads, yielding one entry per CDR3 protein. There are hundreds of thousands of distinct CDR3 sequences in the sample; about 20% occur only once, and around 12% lies in the top ten. Input material: blood, either unsorted or a sorted T cell fraction (not recorded which). The receptors derive from a male donor with ankylosing spondylitis or in good health (not recorded which).

This clonotype has a handful of counts. The chain carries TRBV20-1 and TRBJ2-1; 12 bases are a match to TRBD2. V was pared by 3 bases and J by 1 base, with 7 bases of the junction left unmatched. The CDR3 is 17 residues long. Germline CDR1 is DFQATT and CDR2 is SNEGSKA (reference sequence). The CDR3 sequence is CSASGLAGGRSYNEQFF. DNA for the CDR3: TGCAGTGCTAGTGGTCTAGCGGGGGGGCGATCCTACAATGAGCAGTTCTTC.

This chain uses TRBV5-1 with TRBJ1-1; maybe TRBD1 (6 bases). Trimming removed 1 base from V and 5 bases from J, with 12 bases in between. The CDR3 loop spans 14 amino acids. CDR1 and CDR2 (germline): SGHRS, YFSETQ. CDR3 loop: CASSLSQGWTEAFF. CDR3 DNA: TGCGCCAGCAGCTTGTCCCAGGGGTGGACTGAAGCTTTCTTT.

A note on this clonotype: Germline and junction disagree at one end, which may indicate a read error. The chain has TRBV20-1 and TRBJ2-4; D not certain. Germline CDR1 is DFQATT and CDR2 is SNEGSKA (reference sequence). This CDR3 spans 16 amino acids. The CDR3 DNA sequence: TGCGGTGCTAGAGTCGGGCAGACGATCGCCAAAAACATTCAGTACTTC. Translated, it gives CGARVGQTIAKNIQYF.

The rearrangement uses TRBV30 and TRBJ2-1, with D uncertain. The CDR3 totals 12 residues. CDR1 and CDR2 from the germline V gene are GTSNPN and SVGIG (reference sequence). V was pared by 4 bases and J by 4 bases, with 8 bases between. The DNA of the CDR3 is TGTGCCTGGATATCGGCTTACAATGAGCAGTTCTTC. As protein: CAWISAYNEQFF.

The chain employs TRBV7-9 and TRBJ2-1, with 7 bases matching TRBD1. CDR3 size: 15 residues. V lost 5 bases to trimming and J lost 8 bases; unmatched junction nucleotides: 12. Germline lookup yields CDR1 SEHNR and CDR2 FQNEAQ (reference sequence). The CDR3 region has the DNA TGTGCCAGCAGCCCGCCTCGAAGACAGGGCGATGAGCAGTTCTTC. It specifies CASSPPRRQGDEQFF.

This clonotype was observed a few times. The chain uses TRBV5-5 and TRBJ2-7; TRBD2 matches at 13 bases. V was pared by 3 bases and J by 4 bases, with 4 bases of the junction left unmatched. Germline V gene sequence: CDR1 SGHKS, CDR2 YYEKEE (reference sequence). The CDR3 is made up of 15 amino acids. DNA of the CDR3: TGTGCCAGCAGCTGGACTAGCGGGGGAAATTACGAGCAGTACTTC. It encodes CASSWTSGGNYEQYF.

This clonotype was seen a few times. The V gene is TRBV4-1, the J gene TRBJ2-7; 7 bases match TRBD1. The CDR3 runs 14 residues. Germline CDR1 and CDR2: MGHRA and YSYEKL. After removal of 2 bases from V and 3 bases from J, the junction contained 4 bases not matched to a gene. This CDR3 reads CASSQFQGDYEQYF. As DNA, the CDR3 is TGCGCCAGCAGCCAATTCCAGGGGGACTACGAGCAGTACTTC.

This chain connects TRBV5-4 to TRBJ2-7; either TRBD1 or TRBD2 may fit D (5 bases each). This CDR3 comprises 15 residues. The V end was cut by 3 bases, the J end by 2 bases, with 15 bases between. Germline lookup yields CDR1 SGHNT and CDR2 YYREEE (reference sequence). The CDR3 loop is CASSYWDGPPYEQYF. The DNA for the CDR3 is TGTGCCAGCAGCTACTGGGACGGGCCACCCTACGAGCAGTACTTC.

The chain recombines TRBV12-3 or TRBV12-4 with TRBJ2-7, with D maybe TRBD2 (6 bases). The CDR3 extends over 13 amino acids. The germline V and J ends were trimmed by 8 bases and 3 bases, with 14 bases remaining between them. The CDR3 nucleotides are TGTGCCAGCCGTGGACTAACGAACTACGAGCAGTACTTC. This sequence encodes CASRGLTNYEQYF.